This T cell receptor beta chain was captured by sequencing in a study of T cell repertoires in ileal Crohn's disease. Worth noting for this clone: Its target is not known.

Whole-study findings and limits: Compared with CD4 T cells, sorted CD8 cells carried more expanded clones. Clonality above 26.8% at surgery always came with endoscopic recurrence. Compared with non-smokers, active smokers at surgery showed more clonal expansions.

This CDR3 is 14 amino acids long. Germline V lookup: CDR1 MNHEY, CDR2 SMNVEV (reference sequence). Trimming removed 6 bases from V and 7 bases from J; junction bases left unmatched: 9. TCRB immunosequencing input was roughly 530 nanograms of biopsy DNA per sample. Sequencing was performed with immunoSEQ multiplex PCR; in TCRdb, only in-frame clones are kept and a portion is missing. The data contain over 5,000 clones, roughly 82% of them singletons. This clonotype was obtained from an adult with Crohn's disease. The source material was ileal tissue. The genes are TRBV27 and TRBJ1-2; 9 nucleotides align to TRBD1. CDR3 DNA: TGTGCCAGCAGCCTACAGGGGGCGGGAAGTGGCTACACCTTC. Protein sequence: CASSLQGAGSGYTF.